The sequence of this T cell receptor beta chain was determined in a study of blood T cell repertoires in COVID-19. Study-wide context: Material from acute and convalescent COVID-19 was sourced from the United States, Italy and Spain. Sources were T cells, B-cell-depleted T cells, or PBMCs; the material itself was cDNA or gDNA.

Measured with immunoSEQ multiplex PCR; TCRdb has only the in-frame clones, and not every one. The sample shows about 38,000 clones, 90% of them seen only once. CDR1 SGHRS and CDR2 YFSETQ come from the germline V gene. The CDR3 loop spans 14 amino acids. V gave up 2 bases and J gave up 4 bases, with 12 bases separating them. This clone was found a few times. The chain combines TRBV5-1 with TRBJ1-1, with D possibly TRBD1 on 6 matching bases. This clonotype was obtained from a man aged 55 to 70 with active or convalescent COVID-19. Material: peripheral blood. CDR3 sequence (DNA): TGCGCCAGCAGCTTACAGGGCCCCCTCACTGAAGCTTTCTTT. It specifies CASSLQGPLTEAFF. Based on the CDR3 plus reference TRBV5-1 and TRBJ1-1, the full variable domain is KAGVTQTPRYLIKTRGQQVTLSCSPISGHRSVSWYQQTPGQGLQFLFEYFSETQRNKGNFPGRFSGRQFSNSRSEMNVSTLELGDSALYLCASSLQGPLTEAFFGQGTRLTVV.